This T cell receptor (beta chain) derives from a study of T cell repertoires in cytomegalovirus infection (dated by TCRdb to between 2019 and 2020). Broadly, across the study: Donor HLA type was relevant to the analysis, as public TCR beta signatures indicated carriage of CMV infection together with the matching HLA type.

Overall study results and their limits: Carriers of CMV infection plus the relevant HLA type were discriminated by the cumulative frequency of public TCR beta family members in the study cohort and in an independent roughly 320-donor cohort. In the ex vivo response, HLA-C-restricted CMV-specific TCR beta clonotypes were dominant, and in two of eight donors the single most frequent clonotype came from this HLA-C-restricted group.

This clonotype was counted between two and nine times. Its antigen is unknown. No qualities accompany the bases; no much larger clone lies one base away. Sequencing used an Illumina HiSeq 1500. The public sequencing data were trimmed at Q25 with fastp and processed into clonotypes with MiXCR by TCRdb, which kept only in-frame beta chains. When rows share a CDR3 protein, they turn into one entry using the most common DNA and genes. The sample profile shows over 85,000 distinct CDR3 sequences; about 15% of them were found once. Of the sample, less than 10% is held by the ten largest clones. Counted from cysteine to phenylalanine, this CDR3 has 13 amino acids. Only the CDR3 part of the read is kept: 39 bases, read in frame from the first base. The V and J ends are trimmed by 6 bases and 8 bases, leaving 13 bases between them.

The sequence joins TRBV12-3 or TRBV12-4 to TRBJ1-4; TRBD1 is a possible D gene, resting on 6 matching bases. The receptor comes from a human donor in good health (CMV status not recorded). Some clones in this sample may be carry-over from other donors' samples. Sequenced sample: PBMCs. The CDR3 in this case is CASRGGQKEKLFF. The DNA sequence is given as TGTGCCAGCAGGGGTGGACAGAAAGAAAAACTGTTTTTT.